The rows below give T cell receptor beta chains drawn from one sample of a study of radiation and T cells in renal cell carcinoma. Repertoires were generated with immunoSEQ multiplex PCR, while TCRdb's copy carries only in-frame clones and drops some. The table includes 120,000 to 150,000 clones, roughly 90% detected once. The source material was blood, sampled from a patient whose treatment included radiotherapy and nephrectomy. These receptors all come from a woman aged 45-65 years with renal cell carcinoma. Both conserved end residues are part of each CDR3. D genes are given only for firm matches. Clone size, where shown, is once, few, many, or a class for clones that have expanded.

J gene	D gene	clone size	V gene	CDR3 protein	CDR3 DNA
TRBJ2-7	TRBD2	-	TRBV10-3	CAIRLRERDGGEQYF	TGTGCCATCAGGTTGCGGGAGCGAGATGGAGGGGAGCAGTACTTC
TRBJ1-6	TRBD1	-	TRBV19	CASSSTGTGDSPLHF	TGTGCCAGTAGTTCCACCGGGACAGGAGATTCACCCCTCCACTTT
TRBJ1-1	-	medium-sized	TRBV9	CASSVSAGSTEAFF	TGTGCCAGCAGCGTCTCCGCAGGGAGCACTGAAGCTTTCTTT
TRBJ1-5	-	-	TRBV30	CAWSGARDQPQHF	TGTGCCTGGAGCGGTGCGCGGGATCAGCCCCAGCATTTT
TRBJ2-5	TRBD1	-	TRBV6-5	CACTRQGPRGTQYF	TGTGCCTGCACTAGACAGGGACCTAGGGGGACCCAGTACTTC
TRBJ2-7	-	-	TRBV6-6	CASSSTGREQYF	TGTGCCAGCAGTTCGACCGGACGCGAGCAGTACTTC
TRBJ1-5	-	-	TRBV19	CASSSPAVQPQHF	TGTGCCAGTAGTTCGCCAGCGGTTCAGCCCCAGCATTTT
TRBJ2-7	-	-	TRBV7-2	CASSLEAQGTYEQYF	TGTGCCAGCAGCTTAGAAGCGCAGGGGACCTACGAGCAGTACTTC
TRBJ2-3	-	-	TRBV7-9	CASSLRGVTDTQYF	TGTGCCAGCAGCTTGAGAGGGGTCACAGATACGCAGTATTTT
TRBJ1-5	TRBD1	-	TRBV7-2	CASSLQGVREPQHF	TGTGCCAGCAGCCTACAGGGGGTTCGCGAGCCCCAGCATTTT
TRBJ1-1	-	-	TRBV10-3	CAISESLGTMNTEAFF	TGTGCCATCAGTGAGTCTCTGGGGACTATGAACACTGAAGCTTTCTTT
TRBJ2-2	-	-	TRBV6-6	CASNEGHPGELFF	TGTGCCAGCAACGAGGGGCACCCCGGGGAGCTGTTTTTT
TRBJ2-5	-	-	TRBV15	CATSRDPGYQETQYF	TGTGCCACCAGCAGAGATCCCGGGTACCAAGAGACCCAGTACTTC
TRBJ2-7	-	once	TRBV18	CASSPQGERYEQYF	TGTGCCAGCTCACCACAGGGGGAAAGGTACGAGCAGTACTTC
TRBJ1-2	-	-	TRBV28	CASSLSDSSYGYTF	TGTGCCAGCAGTTTATCGGACAGTTCCTATGGCTACACCTTC
TRBJ2-7	-	-	TRBV9	CASSVGDVGSYEQYF	TGTGCCAGCAGCGTTGGAGATGTTGGTTCCTACGAGCAGTACTTC
TRBJ1-2	-	-	TRBV4-3	CASSQGGTGGYTF	TGCGCCAGCAGCCAAGGCGGCACTGGTGGCTACACCTTC
TRBJ2-5	-	-	TRBV7-2	CASSLAQIGGETQYF	TGTGCCAGCAGCTTAGCGCAGATTGGGGGAGAGACCCAGTACTTC
TRBJ1-4	-	-	TRBV7-6	CASSIGQATNEKLFF	TGTGCCAGCAGCATCGGACAAGCAACTAATGAAAAACTGTTTTTT
TRBJ1-3	-	-	TRBV2	CASSEWQAISGNTIYF	TGTGCCAGCAGTGAATGGCAGGCCATCTCTGGAAACACCATATATTTT
TRBJ2-7	TRBD2	-	TRBV7-3	CASSSGLAGEQYF	TGTGCCAGCAGCTCGGGACTAGCGGGCGAGCAGTACTTC
TRBJ2-1	TRBD1	-	TRBV10-3	CAISGDSYNEQFF	TGTGCCATCAGTGGGGACAGCTACAATGAGCAGTTCTTC
TRBJ2-5	-	-	TRBV4-2	CASSQPLARPQGETQYF	TGTGCCAGCAGCCAACCCCTGGCCAGGCCTCAAGGGGAGACCCAGTACTTC
TRBJ1-2	TRBD1	-	TRBV7-9	CASSIRTGANYGYTF	TGTGCCAGCAGCATCCGGACAGGGGCTAACTATGGCTACACCTTC
TRBJ2-5	-	-	TRBV25-1	CASSVGGETQYF	TGTGCCAGCAGTGTTGGGGGTGAGACCCAGTACTTC
TRBJ1-5	-	-	TRBV27	CASRGDSNQPQHF	TGTGCCAGCAGGGGGGATAGCAATCAGCCCCAGCATTTT
TRBJ1-2	-	once	TRBV5-1	CASSLGYDGNYGYTF	TGCGCCAGCAGCTTGGGCTACGACGGTAACTATGGCTACACCTTC
TRBJ2-5	-	-	TRBV6-5	CASTQGGGQYF	TGTGCCAGCACCCAGGGAGGCGGGCAGTACTTC
TRBJ2-5	TRBD1	-	TRBV4-1	CASSSGTGGGETQYF	TGCGCCAGTAGCTCCGGGACAGGGGGCGGAGAGACCCAGTACTTC
TRBJ2-3	-	-	TRBV6-6	CASSYGTDTQYF	TGTGCCAGCAGTTACGGCACAGATACGCAGTATTTT
TRBJ1-1	-	-	TRBV2	CASSQNRDGTEAFF	TGTGCCAGCAGTCAGAACAGGGATGGGACTGAAGCTTTCTTT
TRBJ1-3	-	-	TRBV4-3	CASSQDHLAGGNTIYF	TGCGCCAGCAGCCAAGATCACCTCGCGGGGGGAAACACCATATATTTT